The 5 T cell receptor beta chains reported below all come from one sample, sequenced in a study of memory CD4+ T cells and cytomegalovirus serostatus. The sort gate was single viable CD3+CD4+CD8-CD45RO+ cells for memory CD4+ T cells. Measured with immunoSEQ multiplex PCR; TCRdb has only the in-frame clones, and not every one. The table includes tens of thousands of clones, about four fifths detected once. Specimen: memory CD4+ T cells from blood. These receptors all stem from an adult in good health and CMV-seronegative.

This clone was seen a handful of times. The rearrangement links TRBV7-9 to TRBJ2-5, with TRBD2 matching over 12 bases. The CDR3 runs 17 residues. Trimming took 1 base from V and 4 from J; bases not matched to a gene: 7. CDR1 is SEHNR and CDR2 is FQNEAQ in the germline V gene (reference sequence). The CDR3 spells CASSLGLTSGGGETQYF. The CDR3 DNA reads TGTGCCAGCAGCTTAGGGCTGACTAGCGGGGGCGGAGAGACCCAGTACTTC. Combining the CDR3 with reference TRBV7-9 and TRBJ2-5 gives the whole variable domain DTGVSQNPRHKITKRGQNVTFRCDPISEHNRLYWYRQTLGQGPEFLTYFQNEAQLEKSRLLSDRFSAERPKGSFSTLEIQRTEQGDSAMYLCASSLGLTSGGGETQYFGPGTRLLVL.

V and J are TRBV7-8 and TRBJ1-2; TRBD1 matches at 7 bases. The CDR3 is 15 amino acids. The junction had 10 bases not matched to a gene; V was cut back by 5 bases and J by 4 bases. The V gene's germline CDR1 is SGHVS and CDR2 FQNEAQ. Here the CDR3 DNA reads TGTGCCAGCAGCCATAAGGACAGGAACTTCTATGGCTACACCTTC. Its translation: CASSHKDRNFYGYTF.

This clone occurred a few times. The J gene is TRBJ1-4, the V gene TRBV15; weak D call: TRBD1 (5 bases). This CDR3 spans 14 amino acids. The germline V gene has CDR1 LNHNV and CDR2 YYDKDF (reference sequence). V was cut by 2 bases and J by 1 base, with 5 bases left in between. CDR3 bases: TGTGCCACCAGCAGACAGGGAACTAATGAAAAACTGTTTTTT. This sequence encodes CATSRQGTNEKLFF. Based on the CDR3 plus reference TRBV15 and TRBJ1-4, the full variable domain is DAMVIQNPRYQVTQFGKPVTLSCSQTLNHNVMYWYQQKSSQAPKLLFHYYDKDFNNEADTPDNFQSRRPNTSFCFLDIRSPGLGDTAMYLCATSRQGTNEKLFFGSGTQLSVL.

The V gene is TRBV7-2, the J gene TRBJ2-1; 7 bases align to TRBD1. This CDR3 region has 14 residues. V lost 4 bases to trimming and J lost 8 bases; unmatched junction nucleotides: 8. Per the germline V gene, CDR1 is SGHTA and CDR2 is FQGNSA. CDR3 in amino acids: CASSSRTGNDEQFF. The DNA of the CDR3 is TGTGCCAGCAGCTCTCGGACAGGTAATGATGAGCAGTTCTTC.

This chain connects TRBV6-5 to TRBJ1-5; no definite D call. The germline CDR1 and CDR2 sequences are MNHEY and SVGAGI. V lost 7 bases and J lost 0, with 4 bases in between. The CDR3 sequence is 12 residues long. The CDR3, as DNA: TGTGCCAGCAAGAATAGCAATCAGCCCCAGCATTTT. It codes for CASKNSNQPQHF.